This T cell receptor beta chain was profiled in a study of cytomegalovirus exposure and HLA in healthy donors. Study conclusions and caveats: Most CMV-associated TCR beta chains were later found to appear HLA-restricted.

Notes on this clone: Its antigen remains unidentified.

PCR amplification relied on 60 Vbeta primers (plus 13 Jbeta primers). This table comes from immunoSEQ multiplex PCR, and its TCRdb copy is limited to in-frame clones, with some not included. The sample lists about 150,000 clones, roughly 80% occurring once. The source of this sequence is a male donor in good health and CMV-seropositive. Specimen: PBMCs.

The CDR3 bases are TGTGCCAGCAGTTACTCTTCTAGCGGGACCTACGAGCAGTACTTC. Amino acids: CASSYSSSGTYEQYF. The chain combines TRBV6-6 with TRBJ2-7; 9 bases agree with TRBD2. J gave up 2 bases and V 0 bases, and 2 bases lay outside the gene matches. The CDR3 covers 15 residues. Germline lookup yields CDR1 MNHNY and CDR2 SVGAGI (reference sequence).